This T cell receptor (beta chain) was retrieved from a study of CD8 T cells in ankylosing spondylitis. Points from the study as a whole: Disease-linked clones displayed a CD8+ phenotype and appeared relatively rarely in peripheral blood. Seemingly distinctive of ankylosing spondylitis blood was a TCR beta motif formed by eight highly homologous variants. Reportedly, matched ankylosing spondylitis synovial fluid was significantly enriched for disease-linked clones.

This clonotype has just a few counts. Its antigen is currently unknown. The junction had 6 bases not matched to a gene; V was cut back by 4 bases and J by 3 bases. Germline lookup yields CDR1 SGHRS and CDR2 YFSETQ. The length of the CDR3 is 15 residues. Molecular-barcoded quantitative 5'-RACE produced these TCR beta libraries. TCRdb used MiXCR to reprocess the 5' RACE reads, holding one entry per CDR3 protein. Altogether 150,000 to 200,000 distinct CDR3 sequences are present, under 35% being singletons, with the ten largest covering about 5.5%. What was sequenced was synovial fluid, either unsorted or a sorted T cell fraction (not recorded which). The receptor was isolated from a male donor with ankylosing spondylitis. The gene calls are TRBV5-1 and TRBJ2-5; TRBD2 aligns across 10 bases. The CDR3 region is CASSISTSGKETQYF. The DNA for the CDR3 is TGCGCCAGCAGCATCTCTACTAGCGGGAAAGAGACCCAGTACTTC.